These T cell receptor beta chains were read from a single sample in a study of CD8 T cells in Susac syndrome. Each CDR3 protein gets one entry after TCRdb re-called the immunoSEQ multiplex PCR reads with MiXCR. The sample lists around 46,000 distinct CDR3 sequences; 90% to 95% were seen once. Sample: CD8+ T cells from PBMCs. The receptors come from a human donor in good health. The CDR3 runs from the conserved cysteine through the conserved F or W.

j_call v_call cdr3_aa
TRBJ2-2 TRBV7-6 CASSLGSAGELFF
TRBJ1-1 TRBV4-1 CASSQGGQSGTEAFF
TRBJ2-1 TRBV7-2 CASSLVAVNNEQFF
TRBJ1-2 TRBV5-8 CASSFAWEKLYGYTF
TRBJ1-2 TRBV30 CAWSFRGLVYTF
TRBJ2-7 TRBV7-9 CANSLTMGGNEQYF
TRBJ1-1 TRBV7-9 CASSLVQGGYTEAFF
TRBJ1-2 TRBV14 CASSDTSQGYPNYGYTF
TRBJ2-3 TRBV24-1 CATATGWTDTQYF
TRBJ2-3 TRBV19 CASSMVRGADTQYF
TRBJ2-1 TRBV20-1 CSALYGRFDEQFF
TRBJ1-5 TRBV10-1 CASSESIPKQPQHF